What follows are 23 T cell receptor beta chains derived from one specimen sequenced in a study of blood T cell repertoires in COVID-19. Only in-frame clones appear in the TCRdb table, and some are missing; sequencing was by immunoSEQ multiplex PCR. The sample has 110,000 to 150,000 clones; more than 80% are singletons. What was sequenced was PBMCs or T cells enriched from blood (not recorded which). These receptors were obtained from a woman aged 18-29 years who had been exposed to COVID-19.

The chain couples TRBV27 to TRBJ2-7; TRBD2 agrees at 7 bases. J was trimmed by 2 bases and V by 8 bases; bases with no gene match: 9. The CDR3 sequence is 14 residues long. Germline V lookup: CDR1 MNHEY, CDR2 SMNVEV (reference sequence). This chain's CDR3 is CASRNGGGTYEQYF. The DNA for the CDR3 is TGTGCCAGCCGAAATGGGGGGGGGACCTACGAGCAGTACTTC.

CDR3 sequence (DNA): TGTGCCAGCAGCAGACTAGGAGGACAGGGTCTTAACACTGAAGCTTTCTTT. It encodes CASSRLGGQGLNTEAFF. This sequence joins TRBV7-6 and TRBJ1-1, with 8 bases aligning to TRBD1. V shed 5 bases and J 2 bases; nucleotides not matched to a gene: 13. The CDR3 runs 17 residues. Germline values: CDR1 SGHVS, CDR2 FNYEAQ.

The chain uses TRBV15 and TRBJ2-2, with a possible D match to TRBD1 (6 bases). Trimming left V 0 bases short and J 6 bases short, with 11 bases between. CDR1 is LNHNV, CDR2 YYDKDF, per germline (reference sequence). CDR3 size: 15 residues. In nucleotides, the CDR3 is TGTGCCACCAGCAGAGATCAACAGGGATCCGGGGAGCTGTTTTTT. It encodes CATSRDQQGSGELFF.

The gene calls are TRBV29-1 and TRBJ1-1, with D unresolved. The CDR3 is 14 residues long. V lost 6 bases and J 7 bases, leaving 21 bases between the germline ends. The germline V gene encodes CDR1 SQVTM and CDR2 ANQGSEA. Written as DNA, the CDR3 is TGCAGCGTCCAACACCCCGAGGCGCCCTTTGAAGCTTTCTTT. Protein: CSVQHPEAPFEAFF.

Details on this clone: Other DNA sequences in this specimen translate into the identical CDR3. CDR3 DNA sequence: TGCGCCAGCAGCTTACGGGCAGGGGGCCCAGATACGCAGTATTTT. It specifies CASSLRAGGPDTQYF. The rearrangement joins TRBV5-1 to TRBJ2-3; 8 bases agree with TRBD1. Germline assignment: CDR1 SGHRS and CDR2 YFSETQ. J was trimmed by 4 bases and V by 2 bases; bases with no gene match: 6. This CDR3 comprises 15 residues.

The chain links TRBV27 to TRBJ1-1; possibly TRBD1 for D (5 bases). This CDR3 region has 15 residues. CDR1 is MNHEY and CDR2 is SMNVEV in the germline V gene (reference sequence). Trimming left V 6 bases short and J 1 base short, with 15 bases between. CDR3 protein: CASRLRQTRNTEAFF. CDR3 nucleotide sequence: TGTGCCAGCAGACTGCGACAGACCCGGAACACTGAAGCTTTCTTT.

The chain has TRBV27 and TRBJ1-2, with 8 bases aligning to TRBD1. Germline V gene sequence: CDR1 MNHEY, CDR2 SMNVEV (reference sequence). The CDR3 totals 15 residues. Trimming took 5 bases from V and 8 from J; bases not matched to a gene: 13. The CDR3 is CASSPLSTGVRGYTF. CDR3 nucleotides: TGTGCCAGCAGTCCCTTATCGACAGGGGTGAGAGGCTACACCTTC.

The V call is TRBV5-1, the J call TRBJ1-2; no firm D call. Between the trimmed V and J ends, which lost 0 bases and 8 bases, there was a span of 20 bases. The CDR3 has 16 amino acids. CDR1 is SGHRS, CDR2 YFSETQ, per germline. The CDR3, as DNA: TGCGCCAGCAGCTTGGGGGCCTTTACGGGGTCCGACGGCTACACCTTC. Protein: CASSLGAFTGSDGYTF. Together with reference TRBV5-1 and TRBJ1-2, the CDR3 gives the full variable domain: KAGVTQTPRYLIKTRGQQVTLSCSPISGHRSVSWYQQTPGQGLQFLFEYFSETQRNKGNFPGRFSGRQFSNSRSEMNVSTLELGDSALYLCASSLGAFTGSDGYTFGSGTRLTVV.

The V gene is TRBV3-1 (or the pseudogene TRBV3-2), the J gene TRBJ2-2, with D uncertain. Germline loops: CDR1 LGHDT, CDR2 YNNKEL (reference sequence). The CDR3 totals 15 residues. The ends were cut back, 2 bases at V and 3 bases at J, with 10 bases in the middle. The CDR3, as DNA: TGTGCCAGCAGCCAACGCGTTCTACACACCGGGGAGCTGTTTTTT. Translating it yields CASSQRVLHTGELFF.

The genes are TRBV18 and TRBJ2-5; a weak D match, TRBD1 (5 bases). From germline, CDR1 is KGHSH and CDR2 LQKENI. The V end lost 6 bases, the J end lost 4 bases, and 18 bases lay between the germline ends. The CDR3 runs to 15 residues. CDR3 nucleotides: TGTGCCAGCTCCCCTCTGACAGAGCAGGGAGAGACCCAGTACTTC. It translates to CASSPLTEQGETQYF.

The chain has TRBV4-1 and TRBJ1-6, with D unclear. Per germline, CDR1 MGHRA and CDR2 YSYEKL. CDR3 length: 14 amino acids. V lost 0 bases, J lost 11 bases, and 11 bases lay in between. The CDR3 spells CASSQEQTSTPLHF. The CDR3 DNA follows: TGCGCCAGCAGCCAAGAACAGACATCTACACCCCTCCACTTT.

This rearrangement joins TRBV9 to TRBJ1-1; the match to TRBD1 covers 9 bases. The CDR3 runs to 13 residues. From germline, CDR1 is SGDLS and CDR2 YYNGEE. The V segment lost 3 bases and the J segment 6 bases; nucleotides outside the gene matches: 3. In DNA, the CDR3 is TGTGCCAGCAGCGCACGGGACAGGGCTGAAGCTTTCTTT. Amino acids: CASSARDRAEAFF.

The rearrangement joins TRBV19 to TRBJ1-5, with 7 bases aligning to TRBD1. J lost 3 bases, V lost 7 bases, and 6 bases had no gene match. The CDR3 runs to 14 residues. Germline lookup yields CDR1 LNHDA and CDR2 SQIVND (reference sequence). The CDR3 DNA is TGTGCCAGTAATGACAGGGCTTACAATCAGCCCCAGCATTTT. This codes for CASNDRAYNQPQHF.

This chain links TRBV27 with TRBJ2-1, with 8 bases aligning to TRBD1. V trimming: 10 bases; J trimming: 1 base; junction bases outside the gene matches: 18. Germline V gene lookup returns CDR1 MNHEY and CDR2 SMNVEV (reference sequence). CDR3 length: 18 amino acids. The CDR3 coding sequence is TGTGCCACCAACCCTTCATCAGGGGGCTCAACTTCCTACAATGAGCAGTTCTTC. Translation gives CATNPSSGGSTSYNEQFF.

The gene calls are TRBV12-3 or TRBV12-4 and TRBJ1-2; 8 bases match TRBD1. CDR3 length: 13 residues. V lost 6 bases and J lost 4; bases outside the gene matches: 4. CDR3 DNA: TGTGCCAGCAGCCCCGGGACAGGCTATGGCTACACCTTC. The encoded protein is CASSPGTGYGYTF.

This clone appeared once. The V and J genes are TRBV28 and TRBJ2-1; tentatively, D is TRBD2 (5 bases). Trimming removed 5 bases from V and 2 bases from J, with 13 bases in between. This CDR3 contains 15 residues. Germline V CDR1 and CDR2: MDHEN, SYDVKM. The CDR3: CASSGNRTPYNEQFF. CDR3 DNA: TGTGCCAGCAGTGGCAATCGGACTCCCTACAATGAGCAGTTCTTC.

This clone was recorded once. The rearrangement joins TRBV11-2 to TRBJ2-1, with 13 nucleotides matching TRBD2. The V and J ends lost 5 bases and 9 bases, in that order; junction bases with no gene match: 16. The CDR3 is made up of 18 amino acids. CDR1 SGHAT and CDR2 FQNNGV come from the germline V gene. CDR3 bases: TGTGCCAGCAGCCCAGGACTAGCGGGAGCTTCAAGTAACGGTGAGCAGTTCTTC. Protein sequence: CASSPGLAGASSNGEQFF.

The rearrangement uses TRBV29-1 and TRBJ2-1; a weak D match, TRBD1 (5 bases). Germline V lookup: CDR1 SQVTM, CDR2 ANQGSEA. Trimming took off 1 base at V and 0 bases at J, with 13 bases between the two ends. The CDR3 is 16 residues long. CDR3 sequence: CSVEVFRQPSYNEQFF. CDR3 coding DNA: TGCAGCGTTGAAGTCTTTCGACAGCCCTCCTACAATGAGCAGTTCTTC.

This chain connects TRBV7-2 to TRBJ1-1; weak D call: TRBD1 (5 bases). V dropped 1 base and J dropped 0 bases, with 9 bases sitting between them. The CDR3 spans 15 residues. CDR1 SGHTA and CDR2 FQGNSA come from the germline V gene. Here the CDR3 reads CASSLVAGLNTEAFF. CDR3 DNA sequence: TGTGCCAGCAGCTTAGTCGCAGGGCTGAACACTGAAGCTTTCTTT.

DNA for the CDR3: TGCGCCAGCAGCCAAAACAGGGGGCCCACTGAAGCTTTCTTT. Its translation: CASSQNRGPTEAFF. V usage is TRBV4-3 and J usage is TRBJ1-1; 9 nucleotides align to TRBD1. CDR1 and CDR2 from the germline V gene are LGHNA and YSLEER. Trimming removed 2 bases from V and 4 bases from J; junction bases left unmatched: 2. The CDR3 has 14 residues.

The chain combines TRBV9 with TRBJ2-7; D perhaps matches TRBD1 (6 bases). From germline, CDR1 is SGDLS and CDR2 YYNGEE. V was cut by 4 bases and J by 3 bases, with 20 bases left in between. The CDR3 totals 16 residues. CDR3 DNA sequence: TGTGCCAGCAGCTTGGAGGTGGACAGACCATACTACGAGCAGTACTTC. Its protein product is CASSLEVDRPYYEQYF.

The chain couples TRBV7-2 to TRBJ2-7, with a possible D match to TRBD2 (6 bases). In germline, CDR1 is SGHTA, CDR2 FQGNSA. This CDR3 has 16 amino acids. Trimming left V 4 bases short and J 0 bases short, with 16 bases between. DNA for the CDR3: TGTGCCAGCAGCTACTCGCCGGGACTCAGCTCCTACGAGCAGTACTTC. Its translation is CASSYSPGLSSYEQYF.

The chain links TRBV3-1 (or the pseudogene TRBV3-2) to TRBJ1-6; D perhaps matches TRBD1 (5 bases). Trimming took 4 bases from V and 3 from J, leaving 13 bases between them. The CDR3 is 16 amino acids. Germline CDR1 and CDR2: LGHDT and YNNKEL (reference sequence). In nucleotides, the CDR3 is TGTGCCAGCAGCCTTTCGGGGGTCCTCTATAATTCACCCCTCCACTTT. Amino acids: CASSLSGVLYNSPLHF.